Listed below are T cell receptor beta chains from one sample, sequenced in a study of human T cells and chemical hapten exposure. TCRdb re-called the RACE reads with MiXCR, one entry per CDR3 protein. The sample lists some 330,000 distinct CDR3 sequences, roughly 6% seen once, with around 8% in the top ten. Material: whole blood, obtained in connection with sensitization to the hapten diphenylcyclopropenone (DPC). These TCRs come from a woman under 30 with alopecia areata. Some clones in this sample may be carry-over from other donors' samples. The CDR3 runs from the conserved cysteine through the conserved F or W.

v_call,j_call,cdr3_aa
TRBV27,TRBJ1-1,CASRVVGQGNTEAFF
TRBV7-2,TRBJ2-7,CASSPAGATGWSGQYF
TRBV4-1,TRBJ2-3,CASRWGRYTDTQYF
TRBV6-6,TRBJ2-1,CASSYDAEQFF
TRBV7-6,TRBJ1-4,CASSSVATNEKLFF
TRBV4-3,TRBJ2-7,CASSQEASGGVREYF
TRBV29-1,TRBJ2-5,CSVELDAQETQYF
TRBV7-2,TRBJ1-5,CASSLARQGQPQHF
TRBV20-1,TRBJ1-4,CSARDWGQGGEKLFF
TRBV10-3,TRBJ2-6,CAISGTGSGANVLTF
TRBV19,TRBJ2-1,CASSVQGLAGTPNEQFF
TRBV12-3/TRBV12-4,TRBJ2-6,CASRVRQGTNSGANVLTF
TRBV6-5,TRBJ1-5,CASSNEINQPQHF
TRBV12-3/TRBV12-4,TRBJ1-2,CASSLSHRTGNYGYTF
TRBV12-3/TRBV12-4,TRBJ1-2,CASSLGQVLVHGYTF
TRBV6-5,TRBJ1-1,CASRFRGTNEAFF
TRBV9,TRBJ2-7,CASSVVRGRLEQYF
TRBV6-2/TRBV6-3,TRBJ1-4,CASSYRTTTNEKLFF
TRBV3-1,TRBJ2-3,CASSPVAGSSTDTQYF
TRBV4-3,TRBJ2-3,CASSQDRGQGADTQYF
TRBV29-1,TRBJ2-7,CSVGQGGPYEQYF
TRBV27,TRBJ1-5,CASSFWGQGSRHGQPQHF
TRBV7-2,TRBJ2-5,CASSLALFYQETQYF
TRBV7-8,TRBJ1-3,CASSSRGSGNTIYF
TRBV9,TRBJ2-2,CASSPNRGRGTGELFF
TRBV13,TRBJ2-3,CASSEWTSGTSDTQYF
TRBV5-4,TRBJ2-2,CASSLMTGTGELFF
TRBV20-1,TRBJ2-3,CSAGDRGRTYTDTQYF
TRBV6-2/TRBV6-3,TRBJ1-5,CASSSGGGNQPQHF
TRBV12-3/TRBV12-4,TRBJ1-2,CASSQAGAGGYTF
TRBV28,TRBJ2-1,CASSTGLASEQFF
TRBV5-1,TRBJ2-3,CASQTGTLTSTDTQYF
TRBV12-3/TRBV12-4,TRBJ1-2,CASSVDRNYGYTF
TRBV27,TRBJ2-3,CASSFSTSGVTTQYF
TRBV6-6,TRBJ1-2,CASSYTGQGAIRSYGYTF
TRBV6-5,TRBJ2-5,CASSYSRRNKETQYF
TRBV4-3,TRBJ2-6,CASSQDRTVSGANVLTF
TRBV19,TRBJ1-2,CASSGQVGGYTF
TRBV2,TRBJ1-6,CASSVNSPLHF
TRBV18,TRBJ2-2,CASSPLARENTGELFF
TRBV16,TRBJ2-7,CASSQFQGLAYEQYF
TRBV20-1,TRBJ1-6,CSANGQDGSPLHF
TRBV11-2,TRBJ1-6,CASSITQPYNSPLHF
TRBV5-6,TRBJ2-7,CASSAQDLYEQYF
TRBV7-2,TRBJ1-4,CASSERPAKEKLFF
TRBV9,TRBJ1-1,CASSVRTGADTEAFF
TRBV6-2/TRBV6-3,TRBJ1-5,CASSYFRDQPQHF
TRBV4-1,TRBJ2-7,CASSQDSGYEQYF
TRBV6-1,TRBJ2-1,CASSPRGYLDSSYNEQFF
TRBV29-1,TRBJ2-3,CSVFPDGPDTQYF
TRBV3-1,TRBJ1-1,CASSQTRGGTEAFF